A selection of T cell receptor beta chains follows, all from one sample in a study of human T cells and chemical hapten exposure. One entry per CDR3 protein, called by TCRdb with MiXCR from the RACE reads. The sample yields around 99,000 distinct CDR3 sequences, roughly 12% seen once. Sample: whole blood, taken in connection with sensitization to the hapten diphenylcyclopropenone (DPC). These receptors all come from a woman aged 40 to 50 with alopecia areata. Some clones in this sample may be carry-over from other donors' samples. CDR3s include the opening cysteine and the closing phenylalanine or tryptophan. A D gene is named only where the DNA matches it firmly. Expanded clones are given a class, and other clones once, few, many or no size at all.

abundance,j_gene,v_gene,d_gene,CDR3nt,CDR3aa
once,TRBJ2-7,TRBV27,-,TGTGCCAGCAGCGAGGACCCAAACTACGAGCAGTACTTC,CASSEDPNYEQYF
-,TRBJ1-4,TRBV12-3/TRBV12-4,TRBD1,TGTGCCAGCAGCATTGCCAGGGGGGAAAAACTGTTTTTT,CASSIARGEKLFF
few,TRBJ1-1,TRBV12-3/TRBV12-4,-,TGTGCCACCAAACGGTCAGTGAACACTGAAGCTTTCTTT,CATKRSVNTEAFF
-,TRBJ1-1,TRBV12-5,-,TGTGCTAGTGACATCCCGACAGGACTGAACACTGAAGCTTTCTTT,CASDIPTGLNTEAFF
few,TRBJ1-5,TRBV6-1,TRBD1,TGTGCCAGCAGGGGGACAGGGGCTTATCACGAGCCCCAGCATTTT,CASRGTGAYHEPQHF
many,TRBJ2-7,TRBV6-7,-,TGTGCCAGCAGTTTGCAGTCGACCGGCGGGGACTACGAGCAGTACTTC,CASSLQSTGGDYEQYF
few,TRBJ2-2,TRBV6-2/TRBV6-3,TRBD2,TGTGCCAGCGCCACTAGCGGGAGAGACACCGGGGAGCTGTTTTTT,CASATSGRDTGELFF
-,TRBJ1-2,TRBV28,TRBD1,TGTGCCGGCAAGCGACAGGGGGCGGGCGGCTACACCTTC,CAGKRQGAGGYTF
few,TRBJ2-7,TRBV5-1,-,TGCGCCAGCAGCTTGGCGGCCGGGGGCGCGGCCGAGCAGTACTTC,CASSLAAGGAAEQYF
-,TRBJ2-5,TRBV7-2,TRBD1,TGTGCCAGCAGCATTAGCAGGGGGCCAGAGACCCAGTACTTC,CASSISRGPETQYF
-,TRBJ1-3,TRBV6-1,-,TGTGCCAGCGAGGCGACCGGAAACACCATATATTTT,CASEATGNTIYF
few,TRBJ2-7,TRBV11-2,TRBD2,TGTGCCAGCAGCAGGGCTAGCGGGAGCCTTTCCTACGAGCAGTACTTC,CASSRASGSLSYEQYF
few,TRBJ2-6,TRBV5-1,-,TGCGCCAGCAGCTTGGGCCAGAGCTCTGGGGCCAACGTCCTGACTTTC,CASSLGQSSGANVLTF
-,TRBJ1-4,TRBV5-8,-,TGTGCCAGCAGCTTGGTGTTCAGTTTGGCAGACCATGAAAAACTGTTTTTT,CASSLVFSLADHEKLFF
-,TRBJ2-7,TRBV6-2/TRBV6-3,TRBD2,TGTGCCAGCAGTAGGACTAGCGGGAGCGCCGAGCAGTACTTC,CASSRTSGSAEQYF
few,TRBJ2-5,TRBV2,-,TGTGCCAGCAGTGTAGAGGGGAGTACGAAGACCCAGTACTTC,CASSVEGSTKTQYF
many,TRBJ2-1,TRBV4-3,-,TGCGCCAGCAGCCAAGAGGGGACTGCCACCTACAATGAGCAGTTCTTC,CASSQEGTATYNEQFF
many,TRBJ2-7,TRBV7-2,TRBD1,TGTGCCAGCAGCCAGGGGGTATCGGTCTACGAGCAGTACTTC,CASSQGVSVYEQYF
-,TRBJ2-2,TRBV4-1,-,TGCGCCAGCAGCCAAGGGGCTAACACCGGGGAGCTGTTTTTT,CASSQGANTGELFF
-,TRBJ2-7,TRBV28,TRBD2,TGTGCCAGCAGCGCGATGCGGGGGGTTTCCTACGAGCAGTACTTC,CASSAMRGVSYEQYF
-,TRBJ2-5,TRBV12-3/TRBV12-4,-,TGTGCCAGCAGTTTAGCATGGGTAGGCGAAGAGACCCAGTACTTC,CASSLAWVGEETQYF
many,TRBJ1-6,TRBV6-5,-,TGTGCCAGCAGTTACAGGGATAATTCACCCCTCCACTTT,CASSYRDNSPLHF
few,TRBJ2-4,TRBV7-2,-,TGTGCCAGCAGCTTAGCAGGAGTCCTAATAGCCAAAAACATTCAGTACTTC,CASSLAGVLIAKNIQYF
few,TRBJ2-7,TRBV29-1,-,TGCAGCGTTGCCCCGGGCGCCTACGAGCAGTACTTC,CSVAPGAYEQYF
-,TRBJ2-7,TRBV6-6,-,TGTGCCAGCCGAGGGAGCGGCGAGCAGTACTTC,CASRGSGEQYF
-,TRBJ2-2,TRBV3-1,-,TGTGCCAGCAGCCAGCCCTACGGGGAGCTGTTTTTT,CASSQPYGELFF
many,TRBJ2-3,TRBV7-9,-,TGTGCCAGCAGCTTTGATCCAGGCACAGATACGCAGTATTTT,CASSFDPGTDTQYF
few,TRBJ2-4,TRBV5-4,-,TGTGCCAGCAGCCCGGAGTTAGGGCAGGGCCACATTCAGTACTTC,CASSPELGQGHIQYF
few,TRBJ2-7,TRBV18,TRBD2,TGTGCCAGCCCCTATCCGGGGGGCGAGCAGTACTTC,CASPYPGGEQYF
-,TRBJ2-7,TRBV20-1,-,TGCAGCGCGCTTAGGGGCTACGAGCAGTACTTC,CSALRGYEQYF
-,TRBJ2-7,TRBV20-1,-,TGCAGTGCAACGGACACCCTCAGCTCCTACGAGCAGTACTTC,CSATDTLSSYEQYF
many,TRBJ2-7,TRBV19,-,TGTGCCAGTAGTCGGACAGCCTACGAGCAGTACTTC,CASSRTAYEQYF
-,TRBJ2-2,TRBV12-3/TRBV12-4,-,TGTGCCAGCAGCCCGGGGCAGGCCAACACCGGGGAGCTGTTTTTT,CASSPGQANTGELFF
few,TRBJ2-1,TRBV18,-,TGTGCCAGCTCACCCCTGGGGTCCTACAATGAGCAGTTCTTC,CASSPLGSYNEQFF
-,TRBJ1-6,TRBV20-1,TRBD1,TGCAGTGCTCGACAGGGGGTTTATAATTCACCCCTCCACTTT,CSARQGVYNSPLHF
once,TRBJ1-6,TRBV5-1,TRBD1,TGCGCCAGCAGCCGGGACAGGGACTCACCCCTCCACTTT,CASSRDRDSPLHF